The sequence of this T cell receptor (beta chain) was determined in a study of T-cell reconstitution after alpha-beta-depleted transplantation in children. The study, taken as a whole, reports: Alpha-beta T cells present about two months after transplant were reported to originate from several hundred expanded graft clones. T-cell counts and diversity at one year post-transplant came mainly from newly produced T cells. Certain patients had high TCRbeta diversity at day 60, and it came from recipient T cells and thymic progenitors that survived.

CDR1 SGHTA and CDR2 FQGNSA come from the germline V gene. With 4 bases removed from V and 3 bases from J, the gap between germline ends came to 10 bases. CDR3 length equals 13 residues. Unique molecular identifiers were incorporated into the prepared TCRbeta library. TCRdb reprocessed the PCR reads with MiXCR, giving one entry per CDR3 protein. The sample carries around 600,000 distinct CDR3 sequences, 23% recorded once. For this clonotype: The antigen remains undetermined.

The sequence was collected from a boy less than two years old who had a stem cell transplant for acute myeloid leukemia, so the T cells may come from the graft donor. The gene calls are TRBV7-2 and TRBJ2-7; D is perhaps TRBD1 (6 bases). The source was PBMCs, mostly from graft donor cells, collected 360 days after TCRalphabeta/CD19-depleted stem cell transplant. The CDR3 region is CASSYGQNYEQYF. CDR3 DNA sequence: TGTGCCAGCAGCTACGGACAGAACTACGAGCAGTACTTC.